This T cell receptor (beta chain) originates from a study of blood T cell repertoires in COVID-19. Overall study context: PBMCs, B-cell-depleted T cells, or T cells were the source of the cDNA or gDNA that made up the material.

This clone showed up just once. The V gene end was trimmed by 5 bases and the J gene end by 5 bases; junction bases not matched to a gene: 10. Looked up from germline, CDR1 is LGHDT and CDR2 is YNNKEL (reference sequence). The CDR3 has 15 amino acids. Patients in Seattle were enrolled during active infection, then followed longitudinally. Per the study methods: Cell counts per sample came from amplifying reference gene primers. The assay was immunoSEQ multiplex PCR, and TCRdb's table has in-frame clones only and misses some. That table supplies the V and J calls and clone size; D and trimming were determined from the DNA. The sample contains over 150,000 clones, roughly 87% of which appear only once.

The V gene is TRBV3-1 (or the pseudogene TRBV3-2), the J gene TRBJ2-7; 9 positions agree with TRBD2. This sequence was found in a woman aged 65 to 85 with COVID-19, enrolled during active disease. Sequencing was carried out using peripheral blood. The CDR3 is CASSARGAGGDEQYF. The CDR3 DNA sequence: TGTGCCAGCAGCGCCCGTGGAGCGGGAGGAGACGAGCAGTACTTC.